These 23 T cell receptor beta chains came from one sample sequenced in a study of Tregs in tolerant kidney transplant recipients. The data were produced by immunoSEQ multiplex PCR, yet TCRdb's version contains in-frame clones alone and is incomplete. Recorded here are about 30,000 clones; the top ten clones represent approximately 14%. The material sequenced was CD8+ T cells from blood, taken before the transplant. The receptors were gathered from a human donor who received a combined kidney and bone marrow transplant.

Note on this clone: With the read ending 3 residues before the CDR3 end, the germline J gene is used to fill in that end. The chain is built from TRBV20-1 and TRBJ2-7; the match to TRBD2 covers 10 bases. Germline V gives CDR1 DFQATT, CDR2 SNEGSKA (reference sequence). This CDR3 region has 16 residues. Trimming cost V 3 bases and J 3 bases; bases outside gene matches: 11. The CDR3 here is CSARNLAGVGLYEQYF. The DNA read from the CDR3 is TGCAGTGCTAGGAACCTAGCGGGAGTAGGACTCTACGAG.

On this clone: An end of the junction differs from the germline gene, which may be a read error. The CDR3 end falls 3 residues outside the read, so it is completed with the germline J gene. The chain recombines TRBV7-9 with TRBJ2-1, with TRBD2 as a possible D gene (6 bases). The CDR3 contains 15 residues. From germline, CDR1 is SEHNR and CDR2 FQNEAQ (reference sequence). CDR3 region: CASSLAFSSYNEQFF. The sequenced CDR3 bases are TGTGCCAGCAGCCTAGCGTTTAGCTCCTACAATGAG.

As concerns this clone: From the germline J gene comes the end of the CDR3, since the read stops 3 residues before it. The chain carries TRBV6-2 or TRBV6-3 and TRBJ2-3, with D possibly being TRBD1 (6 bases). Per the germline V gene, CDR1 is MNHEY and CDR2 is SVGEGT. This CDR3 comprises 15 residues. V lost 6 bases, J lost 5 bases, and 18 bases lay in between. Incomplete CDR3 DNA: TGTGCCAGCAGCTGGGACATAGAAAGGGGAGATACG. Translation: CASSWDIERGDT. The whole CDR3 protein is CASSWDIERGDTQYF.

Concerning this clone itself: The read falls 3 residues short of the CDR3 end, and the missing part is taken from the germline J gene. V is TRBV2 and J is TRBJ2-7; 9 bases are shared with TRBD2. Trimming at V came to 8 bases and at J to 6 bases, leaving 11 bases not matched to a gene. CDR1 and CDR2 (germline): SNHLY, FYNNEI. CDR3 size: 14 residues. The chain's CDR3 is CASSTGTSFSEQYF. The covered CDR3 bases are TGTGCCAGCTCAACCGGGACTAGCTTCTCCGAG.

A word on this clone: From the germline J gene comes the end of the CDR3, since the read stops 3 residues before it. The chain joins TRBV30 to TRBJ2-5; D may be TRBD2 (5 bases). The CDR3 totals 13 residues. V was pared by 2 bases and J by 4 bases, with 11 bases between. Germline V gives CDR1 GTSNPN, CDR2 SVGIG (reference sequence). Here the CDR3 reads CAWSWAGGETQYF. CDR3 DNA (partial): TGTGCCTGGAGTTGGGCGGGTGGAGAGACC. The entire variable domain, with the rest obtained from reference TRBV30 and TRBJ2-5, is as follows: SQTIHQWPATLVQPVGSPLSLECTVEGTSNPNLYWYRQAAGRGLQLLFYSVGIGQISSEVPQNLSASRPQDRQFILSSKKLLLSDSGFYLCAWSWAGGETQYFGPGTRLLVL.

This CDR3 is CASRQDRGATYEQYF. The CDR3 bases that were read are TGTGCCAGCAGACAAGACAGGGGGGCCACCTACGAG. The chain employs TRBV7-9 and TRBJ2-7, with 9 bases fitting TRBD1. With the read ending 3 residues before the CDR3 end, the germline J gene is used to fill in that end. Germline V gene sequence: CDR1 SEHNR, CDR2 FQNEAQ (reference sequence). CDR3 length: 15 residues. With 6 bases clipped from V and 2 bases from J, the junction kept 8 bases outside the gene matches.

Note on this clone: The CDR3 end falls 3 residues outside the read, so it is completed with the germline J gene. V usage is TRBV5-1 and J usage is TRBJ2-5; D is possibly TRBD1 (5 bases). The length of the CDR3 is 17 residues. Trimming stripped 0 bases from V and 0 bases from J, with 15 bases between. The germline gives CDR1 SGHRS, CDR2 YFSETQ. The sequenced CDR3 bases are TGCGCCAGCAGCTTGGTCCGTTTGGGGCCGTACCAAGAGACC. This gives the protein CASSLVRLGPYQET. From start to end, the CDR3 is CASSLVRLGPYQETQYF. The whole variable domain, filled in from reference TRBV5-1 and TRBJ2-5, reads KAGVTQTPRYLIKTRGQQVTLSCSPISGHRSVSWYQQTPGQGLQFLFEYFSETQRNKGNFPGRFSGRQFSNSRSEMNVSTLELGDSALYLCASSLVRLGPYQETQYFGPGTRLLVL.

On this clone: Coverage ceases 3 residues before the CDR3 finishes, and the germline J gene fills in the end. V usage is TRBV29-1 and J usage is TRBJ2-2; D ambiguous. The CDR3 consists of 12 residues. V was pared by 4 bases and J by 4 bases, with 7 bases between. Per germline, CDR1 SQVTM and CDR2 ANQGSEA. CDR3 residues: CSVGLVTGELFF. The sequenced CDR3 bases are TGCAGCGTTGGTCTAGTCACCGGGGAG.

Concerning this clone: The read gets to within 3 residues of the CDR3 end, and the germline J gene fills in the rest. This rearrangement joins TRBV2 to TRBJ2-7; a possible D gene is TRBD1 (6 bases). V gave up 9 bases and J gave up 5 bases, with 11 bases separating them. In germline, CDR1 is SNHLY, CDR2 FYNNEI. CDR3 length equals 11 residues. The CDR3 DNA, read in part, is TGTGCCAGACAGGGTATCCACGAG. Its translation is CARQGIHE. In full, the CDR3 reads CARQGIHEQYF.

A word on this clone: The missing CDR3 end, 3 residues past where the read stops, is filled in from the germline J gene. J is TRBJ2-3 and V is TRBV7-6; 13 nucleotides align to TRBD2. V was clipped by 3 bases and J by 1 base; unmatched bases: 7. From germline, CDR1 is SGHVS and CDR2 FNYEAQ. This CDR3 contains 18 residues. The sequenced part of the CDR3 DNA is TGTGCCAGCAGCTTGGGACTAGCGGGACCGCTCCGCACAGATACG. Translated: CASSLGLAGPLRTDT. The complete CDR3 sequence is CASSLGLAGPLRTDTQYF.

Turning to this clone: The read halts 3 residues ahead of the CDR3 end, with the missing end drawn from the germline J gene. V usage is TRBV20-1 and J usage is TRBJ2-7; the match to TRBD1 covers 9 bases. Germline CDR1 reads DFQATT; CDR2 reads SNEGSKA (reference sequence). The CDR3 runs to 14 residues. V shed 6 bases, J shed 5 bases, and the junction held 11 bases outside the gene matches. The part of the CDR3 DNA that was read is TGCAGTGCCGACGGGACAGGGAGTAGTAACGAG. This codes for CSADGTGSSNE. The whole CDR3 is CSADGTGSSNEQYF.

Points on this clone: The missing CDR3 end, 3 residues past where the read stops, is filled in from the germline J gene. V and J are TRBV10-3 and TRBJ2-3, with 8 nucleotides matching TRBD1. This CDR3 is 15 amino acids long. CDR1 ENHRY and CDR2 SYGVKD come from the germline V gene. V lost 6 bases to trimming and J lost 1 base; unmatched junction nucleotides: 6. CDR3 sequence reads: CAISWTGYGTDTQYF. CDR3 bases read: TGTGCCATCAGCTGGACAGGGTACGGCACAGATACG.

With respect to this clone: The read gets to within 3 residues of the CDR3 end, and the germline J gene fills in the rest. The rearrangement uses TRBV19 and TRBJ1-2; 7 nucleotides line up with TRBD1. V shed 6 bases, J shed 2 bases, and the junction held 6 bases outside the gene matches. Germline V lookup: CDR1 LNHDA, CDR2 SQIVND (reference sequence). This CDR3 region has 14 residues. The CDR3 bases that were read are TGTGCCAGTAGGGCAGGGGGTAACAACTATGGC. Translated, it gives CASRAGGNNYG. The CDR3, in full, reads CASRAGGNNYGYTF.

As for this clone: The junction departs from germline at one end; a sequencing error may be responsible. The read ends 3 residues shy of where the CDR3 ends; the end is completed using the germline J gene. The chain joins TRBV4-2 to TRBJ2-1; 8 positions agree with TRBD2. Germline V gene lookup returns CDR1 LGHNA and CDR2 YNFKEQ. The CDR3 has 15 residues. The CDR3 reads CASSQDGLAGNEQFF. The sequenced CDR3 bases are TGCGCCAGCAGCCAAGATGGGCTAGCGGGCAATGAG.

As to this clone: The CDR3 extends 3 residues past the end of the read, so its final part is completed from the germline J gene. The V gene is TRBV7-9, the J gene TRBJ1-1; 7 bases match TRBD1. Germline CDR1 reads SEHNR; CDR2 reads FQNEAQ (reference sequence). The CDR3 extends over 15 amino acids. The V segment lost 3 bases and the J segment 6 bases; nucleotides outside the gene matches: 10. CDR3 loop: CASSFPDRVQAEAFF. The DNA read from the CDR3 is TGTGCCAGCAGCTTCCCAGACAGGGTTCAGGCTGAA. The entire variable domain, with the rest obtained from reference TRBV7-9 and TRBJ1-1, is as follows: DTGVSQNPRHKITKRGQNVTFRCDPISEHNRLYWYRQTLGQGPEFLTYFQNEAQLEKSRLLSDRFSAERPKGSFSTLEIQRTEQGDSAMYLCASSFPDRVQAEAFFGQGTRLTVV.

A word on this clone: The CDR3 is cut off 3 residues early in the read; its end comes from the germline J gene. The V call is TRBV7-9, the J call TRBJ1-1; D not resolved. The V end was cut by 5 bases, the J end by 4 bases, with 17 bases between. The CDR3 covers 15 residues. Per the germline V gene, CDR1 is SEHNR and CDR2 is FQNEAQ (reference sequence). Incomplete CDR3 DNA: TGTGCCAGCAGCCACCCCTCCTCCCGGGGCACTGAA. Protein product: CASSHPSSRGTE. The whole CDR3 sequence is CASSHPSSRGTEAFF.

As to this clone: The read gets to within 3 residues of the CDR3 end, and the germline J gene fills in the rest. The V and J genes are TRBV20-1 and TRBJ2-7; 7 nucleotides align to TRBD2. CDR1 and CDR2 (germline): DFQATT, SNEGSKA (reference sequence). With V trimmed by 6 bases and J by 3 bases, 11 bases remained unmatched. This CDR3 has 14 amino acids. CDR3 bases read: TGCAGTGCCACCAACCTAGCGGCGGGCTACGAG. The encoded protein is CSATNLAAGYE. The complete CDR3 reads CSATNLAAGYEQYF.

On this clone: The CDR3 is cut off 3 residues early in the read; its end comes from the germline J gene. V and J are TRBV7-9 and TRBJ2-1, with 7 bases identical to TRBD1. With 5 bases clipped from V and 0 bases from J, the junction kept 4 bases outside the gene matches. CDR1 is SEHNR, CDR2 FQNEAQ, per germline (reference sequence). CDR3 length equals 15 residues. CDR3 residues: CASSPRGFSYNEQFF. The CDR3 bases that were read are TGTGCCAGCAGCCCCAGGGGGTTCTCCTACAATGAG.

As to this clone: The read falls 3 residues short of the CDR3 end, and the missing part is taken from the germline J gene. The chain joins TRBV7-9 to TRBJ1-1, with D perhaps TRBD1 (5 bases). The CDR3 length is 15 residues. V was cut by 5 bases and J by 0 bases, with 13 bases left in between. Germline assignment: CDR1 SEHNR and CDR2 FQNEAQ (reference sequence). CDR3 DNA (partial): TGTGCCAGCAGCGGCAGACAGAGCCTGAACACTGAA. The encoded protein is CASSGRQSLNTE. The entire CDR3 sequence reads CASSGRQSLNTEAFF.

Points on this clone: The read halts 3 residues ahead of the CDR3 end, with the missing end drawn from the germline J gene. This chain joins TRBV29-1 and TRBJ2-5; TRBD1 might be the D (6 bases). The CDR3 totals 13 residues. The V and J ends lost 6 bases and 5 bases respectively, with 16 bases between them. Germline-derived CDR1 and CDR2 are SQVTM and ANQGSEA. CDR3 protein: CSVDTGFWETQYF. CDR3 bases read: TGCAGCGTGGATACAGGGTTCTGGGAGACC.

For this clone: The sequenced fragment ends 3 residues before the CDR3 boundary, so the rest is inferred from the germline J gene. This sequence joins TRBV19 and TRBJ2-7; D remains unclear. The CDR3 has 15 residues. Germline V gives CDR1 LNHDA, CDR2 SQIVND (reference sequence). With 6 bases removed from V and 3 bases from J, the gap between germline ends came to 18 bases. The CDR3 here is CASSQRYNTDYEQYF. Partial CDR3 DNA: TGTGCCAGTAGCCAAAGGTACAATACAGACTACGAG.

About this clone itself: The CDR3 end falls 3 residues outside the read, so it is completed with the germline J gene. The chain is built from TRBV2 and TRBJ2-7, with D possibly being TRBD1 (6 bases). Deletions cut 6 bases from V and 3 bases from J, with 15 bases between. This CDR3 spans 14 amino acids. Germline V gene lookup returns CDR1 SNHLY and CDR2 FYNNEI. The CDR3 loop reads CASRETTGYYEQYF. CDR3 DNA (partial): TGTGCCAGCAGGGAAACCACAGGGTACTACGAG.

The CDR3 region is CASSSGLAGVGDTQYF. The CDR3 bases that were read are TGTGCCAGCAGTTCCGGACTAGCGGGAGTGGGAGATACG. This rearrangement joins TRBV2 to TRBJ2-3, with 13 bases fitting TRBD2. The read ends 3 residues shy of where the CDR3 ends; the end is completed using the germline J gene. The junction had 7 bases not matched to a gene; V was cut back by 5 bases and J by 5 bases. The V gene's germline CDR1 is SNHLY and CDR2 FYNNEI. CDR3 length: 16 amino acids.